The sequence of this T cell receptor beta chain was determined in a study of cytomegalovirus exposure and HLA in healthy donors. Whole-study findings and limits: High specificity and sensitivity for cytomegalovirus status were reported for the classifier. The authors listed some 150 TCR beta chains as cytomegalovirus-associated.

Only in-frame clones appear in the TCRdb table, and some are missing; sequencing was by immunoSEQ multiplex PCR. The sample lists approximately 120,000 clones, 88% occurring once. The CDR3 has 13 amino acids. V lost 8 bases and J lost 2; bases outside the gene matches: 3. Germline CDR1 is ENHRY and CDR2 is SYGVKD. The sample holds a few counts of this clone. Its antigen is as yet unknown. Source material: PBMCs. The chain couples TRBV10-3 to TRBJ1-5; 7 bases fit TRBD1. The clonotype comes from a woman aged 18-29 years in good health and CMV-seronegative. CDR3 bases: TGTGCCATCCAGGGGGACGGCAATCAGCCCCAGCATTTT. It translates to CAIQGDGNQPQHF.